This T cell receptor delta chain was identified in a study of delta chains in infants with herpesvirus infections. Study-level findings and limits: The public clonotype might exist undetected in CMV-uninfected infants.

PBMC RNA was reverse transcribed using gamma-chain- and delta-chain-specific primers. TCRdb re-called clones from the RT-PCR reads via CATT. This repertoire shows roughly 1,600 delta-chain clones, about 7% found once; its top ten account for more than 3.5%. This clone was picked up one time. Antigen unknown. A read error is likely here: a far larger clone is one base away. The sequence was collected from a human donor who was a Ugandan infant, either HIV-exposed or HIV-unexposed (not recorded which). The sample in question was peripheral blood, obtained at time point 1 of longitudinal follow-up.

The CDR3 protein is CACDTGGLGATFSWDTRQMFF. CDR3 DNA sequence: TGTGCCTGTGACACCGGAGGGCTGGGGGCCACATTCTCCTGGGACACCCGACAGATGTTTTTC. This rearrangement joins TRDV2 to TRDJ3, with 7 bases fitting TRDD3. TCRdb carries no J gene annotation; the J gene was assigned here by matching the DNA with germline. CDR1 GEAIGNYY and CDR2 EKD come from the germline V gene. The V segment lost 0 bases and the J segment 0 bases; nucleotides outside the gene matches: 13. This CDR3 spans 21 amino acids.